A selection of T cell receptor beta chains follows, all from one sample in a study of a mutant IDH1 vaccine in newly diagnosed glioma. No cognate antigen is known for these TCRs. Only in-frame clones appear in the TCRdb table, and some are missing; sequencing was by immunoSEQ multiplex PCR. The sample lists tens of thousands of clones, about three quarters occurring once. The sequencing used PBMCs, collected from a glioma patient whose treatment included an IDH1 peptide vaccine. The receptors here all came from a woman aged 40 to 50 with glioma. Some clones in this sample may be carry-over from other donors' samples. CDR3s include the opening cysteine and the closing phenylalanine or tryptophan. D genes are given only for firm matches. Size tells how often a clone was seen (once, few, many) or the class of an expanded clone, and some rows leave it out.

j_call | d_call | clone_size | v_call | cdr3_nt | cdr3_aa
TRBJ1-1 | - | once | TRBV9 | TGTGCCAGCAGCGTCGGGGGAAGGATGAACACTGAAGCTTTCTTT | CASSVGGRMNTEAFF
TRBJ2-3 | - | - | TRBV5-1 | TGCGCCAGCAGTCAACCTCAGGGGATCTCCACAGATACGCAGTATTTT | CASSQPQGISTDTQYF
TRBJ2-1 | TRBD1 | - | TRBV19 | TGTGCCAGTAGTCTAGCTGCCAGGGGGCGGAATGAGCAGTTCTTC | CASSLAARGRNEQFF
TRBJ1-1 | - | few | TRBV29-1 | TGCAGCGTTGACATAATGAACACTGAAGCTTTCTTT | CSVDIMNTEAFF
TRBJ2-3 | - | - | TRBV6-6 | TGTGCCAGCCGGGGCTCTAGCACAGATACGCAGTATTTT | CASRGSSTDTQYF
TRBJ2-7 | - | - | TRBV2 | TGTGCCAGCAGTGAAAGGGGCCGCTACGAGCAGTACTTC | CASSERGRYEQYF
TRBJ1-5 | TRBD1 | - | TRBV10-3 | TGTGCCATCAGTGAGGGACAGGGGGGTAATCAGCCCCAGCATTTT | CAISEGQGGNQPQHF
TRBJ2-1 | - | few | TRBV6-1 | TGTGCCAGCAGTGAAATAGGAAATGAGCAGTTCTTC | CASSEIGNEQFF
TRBJ2-3 | - | - | TRBV29-1 | TGCAGCGCTCGTGACAGTCCTAGCACAGATACGCAGTATTTT | CSARDSPSTDTQYF
TRBJ1-2 | - | - | TRBV2 | TGTGCCAGCAGTCTAGGATCGTCGGGCGTTGGGTACACCTTC | CASSLGSSGVGYTF
TRBJ1-2 | - | - | TRBV10-3 | TGTGCCATCAGTGCCTTAGTAGAGGGGGTGCACGGCTACACCTTC | CAISALVEGVHGYTF
TRBJ1-1 | - | - | TRBV30 | TGTGCCTGGAGTAAGACGGGGCGCGGGGACACTGAAGCTTTCTTT | CAWSKTGRGDTEAFF
TRBJ1-1 | TRBD1 | - | TRBV6-1 | TGTGCCAGCAGTGCCACCGGGACAGGGGGCACTGAAGCTTTCTTT | CASSATGTGGTEAFF
TRBJ1-1 | - | - | TRBV7-9 | TGTGCCAGCAGCTTAGACTTAGGGACGAACACTGAAGCTTTCTTT | CASSLDLGTNTEAFF
TRBJ1-5 | - | - | TRBV7-2 | TGTGCCAGCAGCTTATCAACGGCCGGGGGGCCCCAGCATTTT | CASSLSTAGGPQHF
TRBJ2-2 | - | once | TRBV19 | TGTGCCAGTAGTTGGGGCCTTACCGGGGAGCTGTTTTTT | CASSWGLTGELFF
TRBJ2-6 | TRBD1 | - | TRBV15 | TGTGCCACCAGCAGAAAGGACAGGGTGAGAGCTGGGGCCAACGTCCTGACTTTC | CATSRKDRVRAGANVLTF
TRBJ1-2 | - | once | TRBV6-6 | TGTGCCAGCAGCTGGAAGTATGGCTACACCTTC | CASSWKYGYTF
TRBJ2-7 | - | - | TRBV2 | TGTGCCAGCAGTGAGAGTTCCCTGACGCCCTACGAGCAGTACTTC | CASSESSLTPYEQYF
TRBJ1-2 | - | - | TRBV6-1 | TGTGCCAGCAGTTGGGGGACCCGGGGGACGGATGGCTACACCTTC | CASSWGTRGTDGYTF
TRBJ2-5 | - | few | TRBV20-1 | TGCAGTGCTCCCGAACGAGAGACCCAGTACTTC | CSAPERETQYF